The sequence of this T cell receptor (beta chain) was determined in a study of T cell responses to AZD1222 COVID-19 vaccine. Study-level points and caveats: Spike-specific TCRs gained breadth and depth after people received two AZD1222 doses. Regions left unmutated in variants are reportedly the target of nearly half of spike-specific TCRs.

Clones were sequenced by immunoSEQ multiplex PCR, and TCRdb holds only the in-frame ones, with some missing. The data hold approximately 150,000 clones, with almost 95% observed a single time. V lost 0 bases and J 8 bases, leaving 8 bases between the germline ends. The CDR3 totals 13 residues. Germline V gene lookup returns CDR1 SGHVS and CDR2 FNYEAQ. On this clone: Antigen specificity is unknown.

This receptor was taken from an adult in good health. The chain recombines TRBV7-6 with TRBJ1-5; tentatively, D is TRBD1 (6 bases). The specimen comprised peripheral blood, sampled on day 0 of AZD1222 vaccination. CDR3 sequence (DNA): TGTGCCAGCAGCTTAGCGGGGGGCGAGCCCCAGCATTTT. Its translation: CASSLAGGEPQHF. Supplemented by reference TRBV7-6 and TRBJ1-5, the full variable domain reads GAGVSQSPRYKVTKRGQDVALRCDPISGHVSLYWYRQALGQGPEFLTYFNYEAQQDKSGLPNDRFSAERPEGSISTLTIQRTEQRDSAMYRCASSLAGGEPQHFGDGTRLSIL.